The rows below give T cell receptor beta chains drawn from one sample of a study of beta chain features in type 1 diabetes. Generated by immunoSEQ multiplex PCR, the TCRdb table keeps only in-frame clones and is missing some. The repertoire includes 300,000 or so clones, approximately 9.7% of them detected once, and 1% sits in the top ten. Sequenced input: central memory CD4+ T cells from blood. The source is a man aged 30-40 years with type 1 diabetes. Each CDR3 is given with its conserved first and last residue. Each record gives: D gene, V gene, clone size, J gene, CDR3 DNA, CDR3 protein. D genes are given only for firm matches. Only part of the rows carry a size: once, few, many, or a class if the clone is expanded.

D: TRBD1
V: TRBV6-6
size: NA
J: TRBJ1-5
DNA: TGTGCCAGCGCGGACAGGGTTGGCAATCAGCCCCAGCATTTT
CDR3: CASADRVGNQPQHF

D: NA
V: TRBV11-2
size: few
J: TRBJ1-4
DNA: TGTGCCAGCAGCTTAGATCTTGGGGGCAGAAGTGAAAAACTGTTTTTT
CDR3: CASSLDLGGRSEKLFF

D: NA
V: TRBV13
size: few
J: TRBJ1-1
DNA: TGTGCCAGCAGGTTGTGGGCTGTGAACACTGAAGCTTTCTTT
CDR3: CASRLWAVNTEAFF

D: NA
V: TRBV7-2
size: NA
J: TRBJ1-4
DNA: TGTGCCAGCAGCCCCTCAACTAATGAAAAACTGTTTTTT
CDR3: CASSPSTNEKLFF

D: NA
V: TRBV2
size: NA
J: TRBJ2-7
DNA: TGTGCCAGCAGTGTCAGGGTGTGGTACGAGCAGTACTTC
CDR3: CASSVRVWYEQYF

D: NA
V: TRBV5-1
size: few
J: TRBJ1-2
DNA: TGCGCCAGCAGCTTTCTAGAAGGGGGAGACTATGGCTACACCTTC
CDR3: CASSFLEGGDYGYTF

D: TRBD1
V: TRBV30
size: few
J: TRBJ1-1
DNA: TGTGCCTGCCTCACCGACAGGGCGGTAGACGCTTTCTTT
CDR3: CACLTDRAVDAFF

D: TRBD1
V: TRBV2
size: NA
J: TRBJ2-7
DNA: TGTGCCAGCACCCCCGGGACAGGCCATTACGAGCAGTACTTC
CDR3: CASTPGTGHYEQYF

D: NA
V: TRBV7-2
size: NA
J: TRBJ1-1
DNA: TGTGCCAGCAGCTTATCAGGTCAGGGGAACACTGAAGCTTTCTTT
CDR3: CASSLSGQGNTEAFF

D: TRBD1
V: TRBV27
size: many
J: TRBJ2-7
DNA: TGTGCCAGCAGTCCTCGGACAGGGTCTTCCTACGAGCAGTACTTC
CDR3: CASSPRTGSSYEQYF

D: NA
V: TRBV7-2
size: few
J: TRBJ1-4
DNA: TGTGCCAGCAGCTTACTCAGCGCTAATGAAAAACTGTTTTTT
CDR3: CASSLLSANEKLFF

D: NA
V: TRBV6-5
size: few
J: TRBJ1-2
DNA: TGTGCCAGCACCTTATCCGGCTATGGCTACACCTTC
CDR3: CASTLSGYGYTF

D: NA
V: TRBV5-6
size: NA
J: TRBJ1-5
DNA: TGTGCCAGCAGCTTGAGTGTTAGCAATCAGCCCCAGCATTTT
CDR3: CASSLSVSNQPQHF

D: NA
V: TRBV10-3
size: few
J: TRBJ2-3
DNA: TGTGCCACTAGACAGACTTCTAGCACAGATACGCAGTATTTT
CDR3: CATRQTSSTDTQYF

D: TRBD1
V: TRBV27
size: few
J: TRBJ1-6
DNA: TGTGCCAGCAGTGCCAGACAGGGCCGAGGATCACCCCTCCACTTT
CDR3: CASSARQGRGSPLHF

D: NA
V: TRBV6-5
size: few
J: TRBJ2-7
DNA: TGTGCCAGCAGAACAGCTCTAGCGTCCTACGAGCAGTACTTC
CDR3: CASRTALASYEQYF

D: NA
V: TRBV30
size: NA
J: TRBJ1-4
DNA: TGTGCCTGGAGTGTATATGAAAAACTGTTTTTT
CDR3: CAWSVYEKLFF

D: TRBD1
V: TRBV14
size: few
J: TRBJ1-5
DNA: TGTGCCAGCAGCCAAGTCACAGGGGGAGCCCAGCATTTT
CDR3: CASSQVTGGAQHF

D: NA
V: TRBV5-1
size: few
J: TRBJ1-6
DNA: TGCGCCAGCAGCTTGTCCCAGGGTAATTCACCCCTCCACTTT
CDR3: CASSLSQGNSPLHF

D: NA
V: TRBV9
size: few
J: TRBJ1-1
DNA: TGTGCCAGCAGCGCCAACGGGGACACTGAAGCTTTCTTT
CDR3: CASSANGDTEAFF

D: TRBD1
V: TRBV14
size: few
J: TRBJ2-5
DNA: TGTGCCAGCAGTTACCTATACTCGGGACAGGGGCAAGAGACCCAGTACTTC
CDR3: CASSYLYSGQGQETQYF

D: TRBD1
V: TRBV18
size: few
J: TRBJ1-2
DNA: TGTGCCAGCTCACCAGAACAGGGGGCTGGCTACACCTTC
CDR3: CASSPEQGAGYTF

D: NA
V: TRBV7-2
size: few
J: TRBJ2-4
DNA: TGTGCCAGCAGCTATGCAGGAGGAGGGGACATTCAGTACTTC
CDR3: CASSYAGGGDIQYF

D: NA
V: TRBV5-1
size: NA
J: TRBJ2-5
DNA: TGCGCCAGCACCCTCTCACTTTCGGGCCAAGAGACCCAGTACTTC
CDR3: CASTLSLSGQETQYF

D: NA
V: TRBV7-2
size: few
J: TRBJ1-6
DNA: TGTGCCAGCAGCTTATTCGAGGGTGGGTCACCCCTCCACTTT
CDR3: CASSLFEGGSPLHF

D: TRBD2
V: TRBV11-3
size: NA
J: TRBJ2-1
DNA: TGTGCCAGCAGCTTAGAATCGAGCGGGGCGTCCTACAATGAGCAGTTCTTC
CDR3: CASSLESSGASYNEQFF

D: TRBD2
V: TRBV9
size: NA
J: TRBJ2-5
DNA: TGTGCCAGCAGCGTTCTAGCGGGGGGGGCCCAAGAGACCCAGTACTTC
CDR3: CASSVLAGGAQETQYF

D: NA
V: TRBV5-1
size: few
J: TRBJ1-1
DNA: TGCGCCAGCACCCTGGGGGAGAACACTGAAGCTTTCTTT
CDR3: CASTLGENTEAFF

D: TRBD2
V: TRBV29-1
size: NA
J: TRBJ2-2
DNA: TGCAGCGTTGAAGGCCCGGGACTAGTAAGGGGCACCGGGGAGCTGTTTTTT
CDR3: CSVEGPGLVRGTGELFF

D: NA
V: TRBV11-2
size: few
J: TRBJ2-1
DNA: TGTGCCAGCAGCCCCCCAGGGCGCAATGAGCAGTTCTTC
CDR3: CASSPPGRNEQFF

D: TRBD2
V: TRBV7-2
size: few
J: TRBJ2-3
DNA: TGTGCCAGCAGCTTAGCGCCCGGGGGGGCCAGGGATACGCAGTATTTT
CDR3: CASSLAPGGARDTQYF

D: NA
V: TRBV5-4
size: once
J: TRBJ2-7
DNA: TGTGCCAGCAGCTCCTCGACAGGTGATAAGCAGTACTTC
CDR3: CASSSSTGDKQYF

D: TRBD1
V: TRBV2
size: many
J: TRBJ2-1
DNA: TGTGCCAGCAGTTCATGGACAGGCCTCTTTGAGCAGTTCTTC
CDR3: CASSSWTGLFEQFF

D: NA
V: TRBV28
size: NA
J: TRBJ2-3
DNA: TGTGCCAGCAGGACTACTTCAGATACGCAGTATTTT
CDR3: CASRTTSDTQYF

D: TRBD1
V: TRBV6-6
size: few
J: TRBJ2-2
DNA: TGTGCCAGCAGACAGGGGTCGAACACCGGGGAGCTGTTTTTT
CDR3: CASRQGSNTGELFF

D: NA
V: TRBV30
size: NA
J: TRBJ1-4
DNA: TGTGCCTGGAGTACTTCGGGGGCAACTAATGAAAAACTGTTTTTT
CDR3: CAWSTSGATNEKLFF

D: TRBD1
V: TRBV27
size: few
J: TRBJ2-7
DNA: TGTGCCAGCAGTTCACCGGACAGGGCTGAGCAGTACTTC
CDR3: CASSSPDRAEQYF

D: NA
V: TRBV29-1
size: NA
J: TRBJ2-5
DNA: TGCAGCGTTACCGGTACTAGCAAAGAGACCCAGTACTTC
CDR3: CSVTGTSKETQYF

D: NA
V: TRBV5-1
size: NA
J: TRBJ1-2
DNA: TGCGCCAGCAGCTTGACGACCGACCCCTATGGCTACACCTTC
CDR3: CASSLTTDPYGYTF

D: NA
V: TRBV19
size: few
J: TRBJ2-5
DNA: TGTGCCAGTAAACCCACTGGTCCCGGGACCCAGTACTTC
CDR3: CASKPTGPGTQYF

D: NA
V: TRBV2
size: few
J: TRBJ1-5
DNA: TGTGCCAGCACGGCGGGGGGCAGGGGCAATCAGCCCCAGCATTTT
CDR3: CASTAGGRGNQPQHF